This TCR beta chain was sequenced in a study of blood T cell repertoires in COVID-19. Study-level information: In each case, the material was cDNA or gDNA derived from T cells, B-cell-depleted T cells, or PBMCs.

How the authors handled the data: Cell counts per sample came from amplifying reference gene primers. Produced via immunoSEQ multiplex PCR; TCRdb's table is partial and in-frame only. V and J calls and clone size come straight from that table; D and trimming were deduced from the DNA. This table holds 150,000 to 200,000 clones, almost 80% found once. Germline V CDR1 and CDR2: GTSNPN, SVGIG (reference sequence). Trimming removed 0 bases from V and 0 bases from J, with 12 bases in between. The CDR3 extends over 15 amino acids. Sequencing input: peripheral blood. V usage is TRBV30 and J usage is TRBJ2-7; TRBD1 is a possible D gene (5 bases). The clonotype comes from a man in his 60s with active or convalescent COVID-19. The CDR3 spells CAWSVQGHFSYEQYF. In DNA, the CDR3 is TGTGCCTGGAGTGTGCAGGGCCATTTCTCCTACGAGCAGTACTTC. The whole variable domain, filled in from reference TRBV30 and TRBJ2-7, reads SQTIHQWPATLVQPVGSPLSLECTVEGTSNPNLYWYRQAAGRGLQLLFYSVGIGQISSEVPQNLSASRPQDRQFILSSKKLLLSDSGFYLCAWSVQGHFSYEQYFGPGTRLTVT.